This T cell receptor (beta chain) came from a study of cytomegalovirus exposure and HLA in healthy donors. About the study: For the approximately 430 genotyped donors, 65% to 90% fell within the Caucasian-associated ancestry cluster.

The donors gave bone marrow, and they were healthy. Notes on this clone: Its specificity is not known.

Trimming took 3 bases from V and 6 from J; bases not matched to a gene: 5. In germline, CDR1 is SGHRS, CDR2 YFSETQ. The length of the CDR3 is 13 residues. Primers: 60 Vbeta forward and 13 Jbeta reverse. Clones were sequenced by immunoSEQ multiplex PCR, and TCRdb holds only the in-frame ones, with some missing. In the table there are about 190,000 clones, 75% to 85% of which are singletons. General study points: Using the classifier, cytomegalovirus status was reportedly diagnosed with high specificity and sensitivity. HLA alleles were associated with fewer than 20,000 TCR beta sequences in a later analysis at 0.05 false discovery rate.

The specimen was PBMCs. V and J are TRBV5-1 and TRBJ1-2; TRBD1 agrees at 7 bases. The source is a woman between 25 and 40 years old in good health and CMV-seropositive. The CDR3, as DNA: TGCGCCAGCAGCTCGACAGGGTCAGATGGCTACACCTTC. Residues: CASSSTGSDGYTF.